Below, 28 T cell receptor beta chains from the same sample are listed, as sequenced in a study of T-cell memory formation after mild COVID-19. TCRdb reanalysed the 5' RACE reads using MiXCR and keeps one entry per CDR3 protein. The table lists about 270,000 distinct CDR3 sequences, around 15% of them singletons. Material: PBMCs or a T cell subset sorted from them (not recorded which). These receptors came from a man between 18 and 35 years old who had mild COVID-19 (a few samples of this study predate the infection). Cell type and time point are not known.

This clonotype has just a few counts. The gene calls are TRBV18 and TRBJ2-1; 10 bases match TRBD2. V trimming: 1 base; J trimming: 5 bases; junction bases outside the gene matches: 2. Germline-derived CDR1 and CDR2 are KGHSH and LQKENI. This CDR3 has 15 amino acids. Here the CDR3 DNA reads TGTGCCAGCTCACCACAGCGGGGGGGCGACAATGAGCAGTTCTTC. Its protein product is CASSPQRGGDNEQFF.

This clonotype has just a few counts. CDR3 loop: CASSLVPGRNTEAFF. For the CDR3, the DNA is TGCGCCAGCAGCTTGGTTCCAGGGAGAAACACTGAAGCTTTCTTT. The chain combines TRBV5-1 with TRBJ1-1; perhaps TRBD1 as D (5 bases). This CDR3 region has 15 residues. V lost 0 bases and J lost 2, with 11 bases in between. Germline V gives CDR1 SGHRS, CDR2 YFSETQ.

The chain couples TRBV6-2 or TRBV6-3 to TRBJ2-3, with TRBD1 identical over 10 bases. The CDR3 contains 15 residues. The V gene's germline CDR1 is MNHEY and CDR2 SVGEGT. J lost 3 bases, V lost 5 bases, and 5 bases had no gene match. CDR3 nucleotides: TGTGCCAGCAGTCGACAGGGGGCGGGGACAGATACGCAGTATTTT. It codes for CASSRQGAGTDTQYF.

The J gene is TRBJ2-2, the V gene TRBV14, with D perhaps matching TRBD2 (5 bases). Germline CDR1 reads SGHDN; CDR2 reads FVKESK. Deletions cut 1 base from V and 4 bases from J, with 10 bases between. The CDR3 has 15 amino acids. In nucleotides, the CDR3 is TGTGCCAGCAGCCAAGTTAGCGCCGGCACCGGGGAGCTGTTTTTT. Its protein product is CASSQVSAGTGELFF.

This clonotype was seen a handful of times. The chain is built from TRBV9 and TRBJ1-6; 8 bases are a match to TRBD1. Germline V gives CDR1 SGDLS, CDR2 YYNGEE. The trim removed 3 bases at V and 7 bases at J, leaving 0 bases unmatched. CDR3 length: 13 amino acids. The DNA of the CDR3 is TGTGCCAGCAGCGGACAGGGGAATTCACCCCTCCACTTT. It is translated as CASSGQGNSPLHF.

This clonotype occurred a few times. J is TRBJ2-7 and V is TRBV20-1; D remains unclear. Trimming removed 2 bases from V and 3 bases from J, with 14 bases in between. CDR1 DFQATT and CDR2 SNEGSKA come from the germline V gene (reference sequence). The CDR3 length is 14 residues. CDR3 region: CSARPLAALYEQYF. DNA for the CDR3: TGCAGTGCTAGACCGCTGGCTGCTCTCTACGAGCAGTACTTC.

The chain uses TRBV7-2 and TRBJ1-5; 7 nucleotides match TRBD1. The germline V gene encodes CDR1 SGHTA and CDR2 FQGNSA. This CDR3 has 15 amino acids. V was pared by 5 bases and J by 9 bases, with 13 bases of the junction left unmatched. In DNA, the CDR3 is TGTGCCAGCAGCCTCCCACAGGGGATGGGGTCGCCCCAGCATTTT. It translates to CASSLPQGMGSPQHF.

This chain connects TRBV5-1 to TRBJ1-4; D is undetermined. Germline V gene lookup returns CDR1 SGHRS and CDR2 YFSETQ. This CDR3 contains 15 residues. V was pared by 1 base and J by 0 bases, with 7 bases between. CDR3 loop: CASSLQVATNEKLFF. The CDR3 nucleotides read TGCGCCAGCAGCTTGCAAGTTGCAACTAATGAAAAACTGTTTTTT.

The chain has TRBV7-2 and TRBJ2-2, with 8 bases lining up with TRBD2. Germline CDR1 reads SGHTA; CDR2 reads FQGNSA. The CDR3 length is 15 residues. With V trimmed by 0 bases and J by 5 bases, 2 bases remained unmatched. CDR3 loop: CASSLATGGTGELFF. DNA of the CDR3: TGTGCCAGCAGCTTAGCGACGGGGGGGACCGGGGAGCTGTTTTTT.

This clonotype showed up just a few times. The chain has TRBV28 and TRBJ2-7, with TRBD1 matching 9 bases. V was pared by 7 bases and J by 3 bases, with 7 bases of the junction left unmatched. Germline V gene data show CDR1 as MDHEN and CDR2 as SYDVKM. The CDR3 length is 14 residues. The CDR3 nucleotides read TGTGCCAGCACCTCCGGGACAGGGAGCTACGAGCAGTACGTC. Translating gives CASTSGTGSYEQYV.

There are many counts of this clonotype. The CDR3 region has the DNA TGTGCCAGCAGTACGGGAACTGAAGCTTTCTTT. Protein: CASSTGTEAFF. The chain recombines TRBV28 with TRBJ1-1; D call uncertain. The CDR3 loop spans 11 amino acids. CDR1 MDHEN and CDR2 SYDVKM come from the germline V gene. Trimming removed 5 bases at V and 5 bases at J, with 6 bases between.

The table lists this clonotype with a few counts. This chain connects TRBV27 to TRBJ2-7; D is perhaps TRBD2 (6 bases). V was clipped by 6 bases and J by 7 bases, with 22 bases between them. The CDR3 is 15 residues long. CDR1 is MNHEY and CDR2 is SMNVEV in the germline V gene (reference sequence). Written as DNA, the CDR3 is TGTGCCAGCAGACCCCAGTTCGCGGGACTCGGGGAGCAGTACTTC. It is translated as CASRPQFAGLGEQYF.

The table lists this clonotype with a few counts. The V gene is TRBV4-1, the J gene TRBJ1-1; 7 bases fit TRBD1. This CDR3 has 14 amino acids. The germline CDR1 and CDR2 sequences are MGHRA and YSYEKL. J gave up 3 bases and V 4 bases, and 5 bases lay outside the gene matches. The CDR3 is CASSPQGGYTEAFF. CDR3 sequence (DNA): TGCGCCAGCAGCCCCCAGGGGGGGTACACTGAAGCTTTCTTT.

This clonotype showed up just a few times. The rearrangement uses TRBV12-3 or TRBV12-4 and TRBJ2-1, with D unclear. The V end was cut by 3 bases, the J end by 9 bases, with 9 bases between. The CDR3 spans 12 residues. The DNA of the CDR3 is TGTGCCAGCAGTTTCGGCTGGGCTGAGCAGTTCTTC. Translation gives CASSFGWAEQFF.

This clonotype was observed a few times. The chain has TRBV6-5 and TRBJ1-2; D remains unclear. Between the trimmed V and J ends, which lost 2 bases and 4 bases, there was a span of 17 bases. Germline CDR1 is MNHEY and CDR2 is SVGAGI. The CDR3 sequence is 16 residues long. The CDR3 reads CASSYLRQALGYGYTF. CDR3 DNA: TGTGCCAGCAGTTACCTTAGGCAGGCGTTGGGCTATGGCTACACCTTC.

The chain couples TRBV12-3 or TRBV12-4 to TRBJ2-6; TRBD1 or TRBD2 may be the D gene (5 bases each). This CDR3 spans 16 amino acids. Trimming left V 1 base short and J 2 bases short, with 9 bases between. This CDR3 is CASSLDLGAGANVLTF. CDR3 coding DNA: TGTGCCAGCAGTTTAGACCTGGGGGCTGGGGCCAACGTCCTGACTTTC.

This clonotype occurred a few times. The CDR3 loop is CASSEKRRRGPGGPPQHF. CDR3 bases: TGTGCCAGCAGCGAAAAGCGGCGGAGGGGCCCAGGGGGTCCGCCCCAGCATTTT. The chain combines TRBV21-1 with TRBJ1-5; TRBD1, as called in the table, went unchecked against the DNA. TRBV21-1 represents a pseudogene. The CDR3 consists of 18 residues.

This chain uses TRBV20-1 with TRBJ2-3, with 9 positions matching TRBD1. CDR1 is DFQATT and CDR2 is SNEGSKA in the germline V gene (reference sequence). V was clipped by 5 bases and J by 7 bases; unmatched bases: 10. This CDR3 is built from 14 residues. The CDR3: CSARPGQGGNTQYF. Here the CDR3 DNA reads TGCAGTGCTCGACCGGGACAGGGAGGAAATACGCAGTATTTT.

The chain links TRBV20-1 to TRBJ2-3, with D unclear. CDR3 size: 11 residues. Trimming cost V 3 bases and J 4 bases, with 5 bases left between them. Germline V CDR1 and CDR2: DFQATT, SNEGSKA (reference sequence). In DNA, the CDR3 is TGCAGTGCTAGTAGGCCAGATACGCAGTATTTT. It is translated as CSASRPDTQYF.

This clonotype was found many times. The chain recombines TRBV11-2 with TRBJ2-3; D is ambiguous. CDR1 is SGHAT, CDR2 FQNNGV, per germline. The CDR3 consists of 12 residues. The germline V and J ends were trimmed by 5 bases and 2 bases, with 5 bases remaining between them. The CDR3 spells CASSLYTDTQYF. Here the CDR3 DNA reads TGTGCCAGCAGCCTCTACACAGATACGCAGTATTTT. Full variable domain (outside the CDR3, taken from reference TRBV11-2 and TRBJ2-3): EAGVAQSPRYKIIEKRQSVAFWCNPISGHATLYWYQQILGQGPKLLIQFQNNGVVDDSQLPKDRFSAERLKGVDSTLKIQPAKLEDSAVYLCASSLYTDTQYFGPGTRLTVL.

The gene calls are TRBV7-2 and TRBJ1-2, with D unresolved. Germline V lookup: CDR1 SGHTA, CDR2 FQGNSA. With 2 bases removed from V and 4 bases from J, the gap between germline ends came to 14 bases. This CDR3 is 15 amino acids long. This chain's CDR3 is CASSLSSDGVYGYTF. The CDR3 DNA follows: TGTGCCAGCAGCTTATCGTCGGACGGGGTCTATGGCTACACCTTC.

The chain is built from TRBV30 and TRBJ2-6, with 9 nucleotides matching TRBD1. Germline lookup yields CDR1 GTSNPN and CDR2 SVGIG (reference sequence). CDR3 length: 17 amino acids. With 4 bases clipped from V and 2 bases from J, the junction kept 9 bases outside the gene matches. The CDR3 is CAWTTGTGSPGANVLTF. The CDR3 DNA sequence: TGTGCCTGGACTACCGGGACAGGGTCTCCTGGGGCCAACGTCCTGACTTTC.

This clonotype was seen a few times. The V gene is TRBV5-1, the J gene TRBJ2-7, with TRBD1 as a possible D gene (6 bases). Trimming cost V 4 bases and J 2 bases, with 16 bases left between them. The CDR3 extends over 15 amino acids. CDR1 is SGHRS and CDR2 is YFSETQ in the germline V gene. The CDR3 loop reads CASSKTTAGAYEQYF. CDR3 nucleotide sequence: TGCGCCAGCAGCAAGACGACTGCAGGGGCCTACGAGCAGTACTTC.

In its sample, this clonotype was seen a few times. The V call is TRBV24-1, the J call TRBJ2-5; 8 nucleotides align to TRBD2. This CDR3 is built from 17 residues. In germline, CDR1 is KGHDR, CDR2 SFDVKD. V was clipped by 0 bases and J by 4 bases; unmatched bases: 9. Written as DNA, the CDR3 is TGTGCCACCAGTGATTTGCGCGGCGGGGGGCCGGGAGAGACCCAGTACTTC. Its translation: CATSDLRGGGPGETQYF.

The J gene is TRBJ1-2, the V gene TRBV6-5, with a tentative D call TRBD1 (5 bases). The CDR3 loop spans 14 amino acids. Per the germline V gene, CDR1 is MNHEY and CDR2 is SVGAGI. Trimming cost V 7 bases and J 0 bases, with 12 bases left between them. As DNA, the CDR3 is TGTGCCAGCACCACGGGGGGTGCTAACTATGGCTACACCTTC. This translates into CASTTGGANYGYTF.

CDR3 bases: TGCAGTGCTAGGGGGGACAGGGTTACCTATGGCTACACCTTC. The encoded protein is CSARGDRVTYGYTF. The chain employs TRBV20-1 and TRBJ1-2, with 9 bases fitting TRBD1. The CDR3 covers 14 residues. The V and J ends lost 3 bases and 4 bases, in that order; junction bases with no gene match: 6. Germline V gives CDR1 DFQATT, CDR2 SNEGSKA (reference sequence).

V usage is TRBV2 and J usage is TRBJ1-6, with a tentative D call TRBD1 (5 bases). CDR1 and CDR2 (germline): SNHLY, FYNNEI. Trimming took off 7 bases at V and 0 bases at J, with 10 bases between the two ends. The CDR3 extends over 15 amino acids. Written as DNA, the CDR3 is TGTGCCAGCAACGGCGGGGCCTCCTATAATTCACCCCTCCACTTT. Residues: CASNGGASYNSPLHF.

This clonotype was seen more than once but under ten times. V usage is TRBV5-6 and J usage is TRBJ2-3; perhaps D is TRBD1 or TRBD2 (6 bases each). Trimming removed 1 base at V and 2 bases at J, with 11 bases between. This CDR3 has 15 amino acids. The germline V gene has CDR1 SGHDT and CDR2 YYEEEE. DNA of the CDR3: TGTGCCAGCAGCTTGCGGGGGCGAGTCACAGATACGCAGTATTTT. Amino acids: CASSLRGRVTDTQYF.